This TCR beta chain is drawn from a study of PD-L1 blockade in urothelial cancer. Time point meaning: pretreatment peripheral blood. Method: immunoSEQ multiplex PCR; TCRdb's copy keeps in-frame clones and lacks some. This sample has 50,000 to 65,000 clones; 81% occur once, and the top ten carry 3.2%. Germline assignment: CDR1 SEHNR and CDR2 FQNEAQ (reference sequence). The V gene lost 5 bases and the J gene lost 1 base, with 11 bases spanning the gap. The CDR3 is 15 residues long. The material was PBMCs, obtained around atezolizumab (anti-PD-L1) treatment. This TCR came from a man in his 70s with urothelial cancer. The gene calls are TRBV7-9 and TRBJ2-2, with a tentative D call TRBD1 (6 bases). CDR3 nucleotides: TGTGCCAGCAGCCCCACAGGGCGGAACACCGGGGAGCTGTTTTTT. Amino acids: CASSPTGRNTGELFF.